A selection of T cell receptor beta chains follows, all from one sample in a study of T cell responses to AZD1222 COVID-19 vaccine. Sequencing used immunoSEQ multiplex PCR; TCRdb keeps in-frame clones, though not all of them. The sample lists 200,000 or so clones, around 93% occurring once. The sample here was peripheral blood, taken on day 0 of AZD1222 vaccination. The origin of the receptors is an adult in good health. Both conserved end residues are part of each CDR3. The D gene is left open where the match is weak. Clone size is not always given. Where it is, it says once, few, many or a class for expanded clones.

>TRBV24-1|.|.|TRBJ2-2
CATAAGQPGELFF
TGTGCCACCGCAGCTGGACAGCCCGGGGAGCTGTTTTTT
>TRBV27|once|.|TRBJ1-1
CASSTGTRRISNTEAFF
TGTGCCAGCAGTACGGGGACACGTCGTATATCGAACACTGAAGCTTTCTTT
>TRBV28|.|.|TRBJ1-5
CASGRQNQPQHF
TGTGCCAGCGGGCGACAAAATCAGCCCCAGCATTTT
>TRBV29-1|.|TRBD2|TRBJ2-2
CSVTGRAVGELFF
TGCAGCGTGACCGGGAGGGCGGTCGGGGAGCTGTTTTTT
>TRBV18|.|.|TRBJ2-3
CASSPILAMGQKDTQYF
TGTGCCAGCTCACCGATTCTAGCTATGGGGCAAAAAGATACGCAGTATTTT
>TRBV5-1|.|TRBD1|TRBJ1-2
CASSFDRGGDGYTF
TGCGCCAGCAGCTTTGACAGGGGAGGCGATGGCTACACCTTC
>TRBV7-6|.|.|TRBJ2-5
CASSTGPAETQYF
TGTGCCAGCAGTACGGGCCCGGCGGAGACCCAGTACTTC
>TRBV9|few|.|TRBJ2-6
CASSEGISGANVLTF
TGTGCCAGCAGCGAAGGGATTTCTGGGGCCAACGTCCTGACTTTC
>TRBV7-6|.|.|TRBJ2-3
CASSLGDHLRADTQYF
TGTGCCAGCAGCTTAGGGGACCACCTTAGGGCAGATACGCAGTATTTT
>TRBV30|.|.|TRBJ1-6
CAWSVLQGLRNSPLHF
TGTGCCTGGAGTGTACTCCAAGGCCTGCGTAATTCACCCCTCCACTTT
>TRBV6-1|.|.|TRBJ1-2
CASSEAYGGTNYGYTF
TGTGCCAGCAGTGAAGCCTATGGAGGAACAAACTATGGCTACACCTTC
>TRBV5-4|.|.|TRBJ2-7
CASSDATDEQYF
TGTGCCAGCAGCGACGCGACGGACGAGCAGTACTTC
>TRBV20-1|.|.|TRBJ2-2
CSASKDQPGELFF
TGCAGTGCTAGTAAGGACCAGCCCGGGGAGCTGTTTTTT
>TRBV19|.|.|TRBJ1-2
CASRAGPGYTF
TGTGCCAGTCGTGCAGGGCCGGGCTACACCTTC
>TRBV9|.|TRBD1|TRBJ2-2
CASSLGGRNTGELFF
TGTGCCAGCAGCTTAGGGGGCCGAAACACCGGGGAGCTGTTTTTT
>TRBV12-2|.|.|TRBJ1-2
CASRLETGPYGYTF
TGTGCAAGTCGCTTAGAGACAGGTCCCTATGGCTACACCTTC